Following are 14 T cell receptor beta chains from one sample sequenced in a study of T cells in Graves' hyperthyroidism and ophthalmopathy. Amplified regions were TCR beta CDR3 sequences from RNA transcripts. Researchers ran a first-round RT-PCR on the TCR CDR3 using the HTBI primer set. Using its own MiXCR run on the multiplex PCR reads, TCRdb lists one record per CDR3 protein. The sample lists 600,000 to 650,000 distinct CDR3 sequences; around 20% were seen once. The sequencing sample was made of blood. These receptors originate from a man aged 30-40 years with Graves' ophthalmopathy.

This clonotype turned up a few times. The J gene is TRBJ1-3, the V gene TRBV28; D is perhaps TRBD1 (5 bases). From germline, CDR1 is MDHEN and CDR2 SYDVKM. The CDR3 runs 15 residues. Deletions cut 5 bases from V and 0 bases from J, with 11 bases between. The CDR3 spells CASSREGSSGNTIYF. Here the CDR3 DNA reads TGTGCCAGCAGTCGAGAGGGGAGCTCTGGAAACACCATATATTTT. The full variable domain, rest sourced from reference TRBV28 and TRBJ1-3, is DVKVTQSSRYLVKRTGEKVFLECVQDMDHENMFWYRQDPGLGLRLIYFSYDVKMKEKGDIPEGYSVSREKKERFSLILESASTNQTSMYLCASSREGSSGNTIYFGEGSWLTVV.

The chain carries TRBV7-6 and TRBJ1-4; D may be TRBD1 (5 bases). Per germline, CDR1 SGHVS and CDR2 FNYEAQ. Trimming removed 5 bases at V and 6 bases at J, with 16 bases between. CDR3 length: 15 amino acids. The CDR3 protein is CASSQTGTGDEKLFF. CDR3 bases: TGTGCCAGCAGCCAAACCGGGACGGGGGATGAAAAACTGTTTTTT.

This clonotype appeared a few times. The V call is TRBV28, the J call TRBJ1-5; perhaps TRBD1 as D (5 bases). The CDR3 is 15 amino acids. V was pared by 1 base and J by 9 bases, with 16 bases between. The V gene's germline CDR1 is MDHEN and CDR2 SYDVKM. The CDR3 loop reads CASSLLPGKFRPQHF. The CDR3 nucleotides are TGTGCCAGCAGTTTATTGCCAGGGAAGTTTCGGCCCCAGCATTTT.

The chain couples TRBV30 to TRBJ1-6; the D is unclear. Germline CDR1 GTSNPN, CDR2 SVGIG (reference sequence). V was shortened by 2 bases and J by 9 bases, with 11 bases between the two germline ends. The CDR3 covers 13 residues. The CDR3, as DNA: TGTGCCTGGAGTAAGGGTTTAAGTTCACCCCTCCACTTT. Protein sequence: CAWSKGLSSPLHF.

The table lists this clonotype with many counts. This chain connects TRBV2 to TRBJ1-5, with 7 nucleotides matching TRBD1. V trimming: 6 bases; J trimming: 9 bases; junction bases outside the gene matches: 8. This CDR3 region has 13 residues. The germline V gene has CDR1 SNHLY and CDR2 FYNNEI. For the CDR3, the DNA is TGTGCCAGCAGGGGGACAGTTCTTACGCCCCAGCATTTT. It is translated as CASRGTVLTPQHF.

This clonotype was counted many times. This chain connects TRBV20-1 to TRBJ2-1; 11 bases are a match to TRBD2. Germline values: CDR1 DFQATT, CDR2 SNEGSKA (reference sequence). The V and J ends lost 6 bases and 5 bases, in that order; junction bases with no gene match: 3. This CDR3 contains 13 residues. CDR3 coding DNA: TGCAGTGCAAGGGGACTAGCGGACAATGAGCAGTTCTTC. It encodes CSARGLADNEQFF.

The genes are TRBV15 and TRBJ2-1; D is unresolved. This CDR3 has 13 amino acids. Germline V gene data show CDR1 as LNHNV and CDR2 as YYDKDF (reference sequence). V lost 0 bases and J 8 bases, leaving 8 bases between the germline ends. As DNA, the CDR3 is TGTGCCACCAGCAGAGATATGTGGGATGAGCAGTTCTTC. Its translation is CATSRDMWDEQFF. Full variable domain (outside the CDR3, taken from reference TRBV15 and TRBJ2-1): DAMVIQNPRYQVTQFGKPVTLSCSQTLNHNVMYWYQQKSSQAPKLLFHYYDKDFNNEADTPDNFQSRRPNTSFCFLDIRSPGLGDTAMYLCATSRDMWDEQFFGPGTRLTVL.

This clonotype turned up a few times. CDR3: CASSLGGTSGAQYF. Here the CDR3 DNA reads TGTGCCAGCAGCTTAGGAGGGACTAGCGGGGCGCAGTATTTT. V gene TRBV11-3 combines with J gene TRBJ2-3; TRBD2 matches 13 bases. The CDR3 consists of 14 residues. With V trimmed by 1 base and J by 10 bases, 2 bases remained unmatched. Germline CDR1 reads SGHNT; CDR2 reads YENEEA.

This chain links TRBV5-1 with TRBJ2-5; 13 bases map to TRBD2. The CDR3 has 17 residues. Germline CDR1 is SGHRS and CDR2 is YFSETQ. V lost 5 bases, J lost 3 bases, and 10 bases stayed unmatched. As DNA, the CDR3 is TGCGCCAGCAGTTCCGGACTAGCGGGAGTCCATGAAGAGACCCAGTACTTC. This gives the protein CASSSGLAGVHEETQYF.

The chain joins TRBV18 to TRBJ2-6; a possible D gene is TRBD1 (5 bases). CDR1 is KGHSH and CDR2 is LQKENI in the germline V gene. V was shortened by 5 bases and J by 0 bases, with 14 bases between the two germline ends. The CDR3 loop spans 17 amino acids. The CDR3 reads CASSTLGQSSGANVLTF. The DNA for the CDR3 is TGTGCCAGCTCAACACTGGGGCAGAGCTCTGGGGCCAACGTCCTGACTTTC.

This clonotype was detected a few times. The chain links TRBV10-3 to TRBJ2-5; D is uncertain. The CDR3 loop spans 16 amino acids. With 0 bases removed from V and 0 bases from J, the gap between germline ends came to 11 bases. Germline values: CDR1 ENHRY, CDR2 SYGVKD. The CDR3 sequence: CAISESRAFYQETQYF. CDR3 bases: TGTGCCATCAGTGAGTCTAGGGCCTTTTACCAAGAGACCCAGTACTTC.

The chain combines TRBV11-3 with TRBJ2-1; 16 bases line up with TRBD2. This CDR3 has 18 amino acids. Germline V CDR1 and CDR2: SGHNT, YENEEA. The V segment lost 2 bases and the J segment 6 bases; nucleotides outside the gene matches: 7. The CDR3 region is CASSLTGTSGRAGNEQFF. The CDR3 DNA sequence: TGTGCCAGCAGCTTAACCGGGACTAGCGGGAGGGCGGGCAATGAGCAGTTCTTC.

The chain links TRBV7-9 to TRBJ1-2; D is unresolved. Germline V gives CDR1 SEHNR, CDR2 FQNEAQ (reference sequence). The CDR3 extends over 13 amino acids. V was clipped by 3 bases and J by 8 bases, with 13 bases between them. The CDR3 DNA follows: TGTGCCAGCAGCTTTCAAGGAGCTGGGGGCTACACCTTC. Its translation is CASSFQGAGGYTF. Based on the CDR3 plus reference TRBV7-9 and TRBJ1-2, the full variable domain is DTGVSQNPRHKITKRGQNVTFRCDPISEHNRLYWYRQTLGQGPEFLTYFQNEAQLEKSRLLSDRFSAERPKGSFSTLEIQRTEQGDSAMYLCASSFQGAGGYTFGSGTRLTVV.

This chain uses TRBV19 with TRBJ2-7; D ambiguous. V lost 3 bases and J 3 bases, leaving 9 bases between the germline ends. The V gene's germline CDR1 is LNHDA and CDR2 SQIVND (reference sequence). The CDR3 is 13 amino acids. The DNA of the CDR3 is TGTGCCAGTAGTATTACCGGAAACTACGAGCAGTACTTC. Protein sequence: CASSITGNYEQYF.